This is a list of T cell receptor beta chains from one sample in a study of T cell responses to AZD1222 COVID-19 vaccine. TCRdb's copy holds only in-frame clones and misses some; the assay was immunoSEQ multiplex PCR. The sample holds approximately 110,000 clones, more than 70% seen once. The sample in question was peripheral blood, obtained 28 days after the second AZD1222 dose. Source of these receptors: an adult who received the AZD1222 COVID-19 vaccine. The CDR3 runs from the conserved cysteine through the conserved F or W. A D gene is named only where the DNA matches it firmly. The size of a clone is reported for some rows only, either as once, few or many, or as a class for expanded clones.

clone size | J gene | D gene | V gene | CDR3 DNA | CDR3 protein
once | TRBJ2-1 | NA | TRBV5-1 | TGCGCCAGCGCCGAGACCACTTACAATGAGCAGTTCTTC | CASAETTYNEQFF
NA | TRBJ1-2 | NA | TRBV18 | TGTGCCAGCTCACCGAGGACAGAGGGGGGCGAGAATGGCTACACCTTC | CASSPRTEGGENGYTF
NA | TRBJ2-7 | NA | TRBV11-2 | TGTGCCAGCAGCTTAGGGGTTACCTACGAGCAGTACTTC | CASSLGVTYEQYF
NA | TRBJ2-1 | NA | TRBV6-5 | TGTGCCGGAACAGGCTCCCCCTCGTACAATGAGCAGTTCTTC | CAGTGSPSYNEQFF
few | TRBJ1-2 | NA | TRBV4-3 | TGCGCCAGCAGCCAAGGACGGGCGATACACTATGGCTACACCTTC | CASSQGRAIHYGYTF
NA | TRBJ1-6 | TRBD1 | TRBV11-2 | TGTGCCAGCAGCCTTGGGACAGGCGGTCGGTCACCCCTCCACTTT | CASSLGTGGRSPLHF
NA | TRBJ1-2 | NA | TRBV7-9 | TGTGCCAGCAGCCCTGACAGCTATGGCTACACCTTC | CASSPDSYGYTF
NA | TRBJ2-7 | NA | TRBV5-1 | TGCGCCAGCAGCTCAGGACAGACATACGAGCAGTACTTC | CASSSGQTYEQYF
few | TRBJ1-1 | TRBD1 | TRBV19 | TGTGCCAGTAGGCGGGACAGGGTGGTAAACACTGAAGCTTTCTTT | CASRRDRVVNTEAFF
NA | TRBJ1-1 | NA | TRBV6-5 | TGTGCCAGCAGTTACGGCCAGGGGGAAGCTTTCTTT | CASSYGQGEAFF
NA | TRBJ1-4 | NA | TRBV5-4 | TGTGCCAGCAGCTTGTCGCAGGGAACTAATGAAAAACTGTTTTTT | CASSLSQGTNEKLFF
NA | TRBJ1-1 | TRBD1 | TRBV5-1 | TGCGCCAGCAGTCCCGGGACAGGGAACACTGAAGCTTTCTTT | CASSPGTGNTEAFF
NA | TRBJ2-6 | TRBD1 | TRBV7-6 | TGTGCCAGCAGCTTAATGGGGACAGGGGTGGGGGGGGCCAACGTCCTGACTTTC | CASSLMGTGVGGANVLTF
few | TRBJ1-3 | NA | TRBV12-3/TRBV12-4 | TGTGCCAGCAGCGATACTGGAAACACCATATATTTT | CASSDTGNTIYF
NA | TRBJ2-2 | NA | TRBV10-3 | TGTGCCATCAGTGATTGGCCAGTAGGCGTTGGCGGGGAGCTGTTTTTT | CAISDWPVGVGGELFF
NA | TRBJ2-5 | TRBD2 | TRBV6-6 | TGTGCCAGCAGACCCGGGACTAGCGGGAGCCAAGAGACCCAGTACTTC | CASRPGTSGSQETQYF
NA | TRBJ1-1 | TRBD1 | TRBV11-1 | TGTGCCAGCAGCTTAGACCCCACAGGGGGAACTGAAGCTTTCTTT | CASSLDPTGGTEAFF
NA | TRBJ1-1 | NA | TRBV4-2 | TGTGCCAGCAGAGGAGCGGGCCGGGACACTGAAGCTTTCTTT | CASRGAGRDTEAFF
NA | TRBJ1-1 | TRBD1 | TRBV12-3/TRBV12-4 | TGTGCCAGCAGTCTGCAGGGGGCCACTGAAGCTTTCTTT | CASSLQGATEAFF
NA | TRBJ1-1 | NA | TRBV7-3 | TGTGCCAGCAGCTTCGACAGGCAAAATGAAGCTTTCTTT | CASSFDRQNEAFF
NA | TRBJ1-1 | NA | TRBV7-2 | TGTGCCAGCAGCCTAACGGGGAACACTGAAGCTTTCTTT | CASSLTGNTEAFF
NA | TRBJ2-5 | NA | TRBV10-3 | TGTGCCATCAGTGAGGAGCAGGGTTTCGAGACCCAGTACTTC | CAISEEQGFETQYF
few | TRBJ1-3 | NA | TRBV11-3 | TGTGCCAGCAGCTCGGGGGGCGCTGGAAACACCATATATTTT | CASSSGGAGNTIYF
few | TRBJ1-1 | TRBD1 | TRBV29-1 | TGCAGCGCTCAGAGGGACAGAACTCAAGCTTTCTTT | CSAQRDRTQAFF
NA | TRBJ2-7 | NA | TRBV27 | TGTGCCAGCAGTCAAGGCACAGGAATAAAAGAGCAGTACTTC | CASSQGTGIKEQYF
NA | TRBJ1-1 | NA | TRBV7-8 | TGTGCCAGCAGTAAGTTTGCGGGAAAGGCTGAAGCTTTCTTT | CASSKFAGKAEAFF
NA | TRBJ2-3 | NA | TRBV7-3 | TGTGCCAGCAGCTCGGGGGGCCTCACAGATACGCAGTATTTT | CASSSGGLTDTQYF
NA | TRBJ2-2 | NA | TRBV7-9 | TGTGCCAGCAGCACCTCCGGGCAGGGCCGGGAGCTGTTTTTT | CASSTSGQGRELFF
NA | TRBJ1-1 | NA | TRBV2 | TGTGCCAGCAGTGAAGACGGAGGAACTGAAGCTTTCTTT | CASSEDGGTEAFF
NA | TRBJ2-5 | NA | TRBV2 | TGTGCCAGCATTCAAGAGACCCAGTACTTC | CASIQETQYF
NA | TRBJ2-4 | TRBD1 | TRBV29-1 | TGCAGCGTCGCCGGGACAGGGTTGGTAGCCAAAAACATTCAGTACTTC | CSVAGTGLVAKNIQYF
once | TRBJ2-2 | NA | TRBV2 | TGTGCCAGCCGGAGTGATGGTTGGGCCGGGGAGCTGTTTTTT | CASRSDGWAGELFF
NA | TRBJ1-5 | NA | TRBV18 | TGTGCCAGCTCAGGGCAGAGCAATCAGCCCCAGCATTTT | CASSGQSNQPQHF
few | TRBJ1-1 | TRBD1 | TRBV3-1/TRBV3-2 | TGTGCCAGCAGCCCTCGGGACAGGGGAATAATGAACACTGAAGCTTTCTTT | CASSPRDRGIMNTEAFF
NA | TRBJ1-2 | NA | TRBV5-6 | TGTGCCAGCAGCTTGGTAGGGGATGGCTACACCTTC | CASSLVGDGYTF
NA | TRBJ2-3 | NA | TRBV5-5 | TGTGCCAGCAGCTTGGGTAGTTGGGAATCCCCAGATACGCAGTATTTT | CASSLGSWESPDTQYF
NA | TRBJ2-7 | NA | TRBV19 | TGTGCCAGTAGTATGGGCCAGTCCACTTCCTACGAGCAGTACTTC | CASSMGQSTSYEQYF
NA | TRBJ1-4 | TRBD1 | TRBV6-6 | TGTGCCAGCAGTTCACAGGGGGGGATGGTGTTTTTT | CASSSQGGMVFF
NA | TRBJ1-1 | TRBD1 | TRBV7-9 | TGTGCCAGCAGACCGGGACAGGGCCCGAACACTGAAGCTTTCTTT | CASRPGQGPNTEAFF
NA | TRBJ1-6 | NA | TRBV19 | TGTGCCAGTAGTGGTGGAAGTGAGAGGCTGAGGTCACCCCTCCACTTT | CASSGGSERLRSPLHF